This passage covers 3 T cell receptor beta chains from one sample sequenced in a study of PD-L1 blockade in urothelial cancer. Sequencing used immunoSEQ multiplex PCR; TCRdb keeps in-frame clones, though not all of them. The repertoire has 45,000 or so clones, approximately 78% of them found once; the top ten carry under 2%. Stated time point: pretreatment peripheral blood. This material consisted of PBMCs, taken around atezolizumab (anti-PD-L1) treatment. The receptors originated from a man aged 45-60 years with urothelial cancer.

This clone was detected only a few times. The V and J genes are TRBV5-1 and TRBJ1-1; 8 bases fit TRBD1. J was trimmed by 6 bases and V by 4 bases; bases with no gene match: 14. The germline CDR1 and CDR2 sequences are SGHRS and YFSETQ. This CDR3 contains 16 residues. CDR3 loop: CASSLTSWTGNAEAFF. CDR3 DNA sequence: TGCGCCAGCAGCCTCACCTCTTGGACAGGGAATGCTGAAGCTTTCTTT.

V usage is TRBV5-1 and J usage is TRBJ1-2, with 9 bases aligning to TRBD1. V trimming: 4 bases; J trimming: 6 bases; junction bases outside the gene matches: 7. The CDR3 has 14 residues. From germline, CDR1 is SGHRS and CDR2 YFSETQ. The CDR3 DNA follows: TGCGCCAGCAGCCCGGGACAGGGAGGAAATGGCTACACCTTC. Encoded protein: CASSPGQGGNGYTF.

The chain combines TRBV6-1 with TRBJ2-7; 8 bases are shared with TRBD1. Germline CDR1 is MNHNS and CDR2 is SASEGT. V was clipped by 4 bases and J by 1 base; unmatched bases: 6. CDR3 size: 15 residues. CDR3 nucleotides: TGTGCCAGCAGTGCCTCACAGGGGGGTTCCTACGAGCAGTACTTC. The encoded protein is CASSASQGGSYEQYF.